These 20 T cell receptor beta chains originate from one sample sequenced in a study of T cells in Graves' hyperthyroidism and ophthalmopathy. RNA transcripts were the template for amplifying TCR beta CDR3 regions. A set of HTBI primers served as the primers for a first-round RT-PCR of the TCR CDR3. TCRdb independently ran MiXCR on the multiplex PCR reads; one entry per CDR3 protein. Of 250,000 to 350,000 distinct CDR3 sequences listed, roughly 17% were seen once; the top ten hold around 34%. The specimen sequenced was blood. These receptors all come from a man under 40 with Graves' hyperthyroidism.

The chain combines TRBV28 with TRBJ2-1; D possibly corresponds to TRBD1 (6 bases). CDR1 and CDR2 from the germline V gene are MDHEN and SYDVKM. The CDR3 covers 15 residues. V gave up 8 bases and J gave up 3 bases, with 17 bases separating them. CDR3 region: CASGKAGVNYNEQFF. The CDR3 DNA reads as TGTGCCAGCGGCAAGGCAGGGGTTAACTACAATGAGCAGTTCTTC.

This clonotype was recorded many times. Mismatch with germline at one junction end may stem from a read error. The chain combines TRBV7-2 with TRBJ2-7, with 11 positions matching TRBD2. CDR3 size: 14 residues. The germline V gene encodes CDR1 SGHTA and CDR2 FQGNSA. As DNA, the CDR3 is TGTGCCAGCAGCCTAGCGGGAGGCGTCTACGAGCAGTACTTC. This sequence encodes CASSLAGGVYEQYF.

This clonotype has a count of ten or more. The V gene is TRBV11-2, the J gene TRBJ2-3; D gene unclear. This CDR3 has 16 residues. Between the trimmed V and J ends, which lost 5 bases and 3 bases, there was a span of 18 bases. Germline V gene lookup returns CDR1 SGHAT and CDR2 FQNNGV. CDR3 loop: CASSQWATRPTDTQYF. For the CDR3, the DNA is TGTGCCAGCAGCCAATGGGCTACACGTCCGACAGATACGCAGTATTTT. Drawing the rest from reference TRBV11-2 and TRBJ2-3, the complete variable domain is EAGVAQSPRYKIIEKRQSVAFWCNPISGHATLYWYQQILGQGPKLLIQFQNNGVVDDSQLPKDRFSAERLKGVDSTLKIQPAKLEDSAVYLCASSQWATRPTDTQYFGPGTRLTVL.

The table lists this clonotype with many counts. The rearrangement uses TRBV20-1 and TRBJ2-3; weak D call: TRBD2 (7 bases). Germline CDR1 and CDR2: DFQATT and SNEGSKA (reference sequence). Trimming pared 5 bases from V and 2 bases from J, leaving 11 bases between. The CDR3 length is 13 residues. The CDR3, as DNA: TGCAGTGCTGGGAGGGGGTTCACAGATACGCAGTATTTT. Translated: CSAGRGFTDTQYF.

The V call is TRBV28, the J call TRBJ2-7; D is uncertain. The V and J ends lost 2 bases and 2 bases respectively, with 13 bases between them. The CDR3 has 15 residues. Germline CDR1 MDHEN, CDR2 SYDVKM. The CDR3 here is CASSLKKGWAYEQYF. Here the CDR3 DNA reads TGTGCCAGCAGTTTAAAGAAGGGTTGGGCCTACGAGCAGTACTTC.

At least ten counts were recorded for this clonotype. DNA for the CDR3: TGCAGTGCTACACAACCGGGGGTTCGAGGTGACGAGCAGTACTTC. This translates into CSATQPGVRGDEQYF. The chain recombines TRBV20-1 with TRBJ2-7; possible D gene TRBD2, 6 bases. V shed 4 bases and J shed 5 bases, with 21 bases lying between them. CDR3 length equals 15 residues. Per the germline V gene, CDR1 is DFQATT and CDR2 is SNEGSKA (reference sequence).

This clonotype appeared many times. Here the CDR3 reads CASSQAPFQETQYF. CDR3 nucleotide sequence: TGTGCCAGCAGCCAAGCACCCTTTCAAGAGACCCAGTACTTC. The V and J genes are TRBV3-1 and TRBJ2-5; D is uncertain. V lost 1 base, J lost 2 bases, and 8 bases lay in between. The CDR3 loop spans 14 amino acids. The germline gives CDR1 LGHDT, CDR2 YNNKEL (reference sequence).

J is TRBJ1-2 and V is TRBV10-3; TRBD1 agrees at 7 bases. The CDR3 is 16 residues long. From germline, CDR1 is ENHRY and CDR2 SYGVKD. Trimming at V came to 8 bases and at J to 0 bases, leaving 12 bases not matched to a gene. CDR3 coding DNA: TGTGCCATCGGAGTATCCGGGACAGAAGCTAACTATGGCTACACCTTC. It encodes CAIGVSGTEANYGYTF.

This clonotype was seen a few times. The rearrangement uses TRBV12-5 and TRBJ1-5, with D possibly being TRBD1 (5 bases). The CDR3 consists of 15 residues. CDR1 LGHNT and CDR2 FRNRAP come from the germline V gene. Trimming stripped 7 bases from V and 7 bases from J, with 20 bases between. CDR3 protein: CASDLRDGAGQPQHF. The DNA for the CDR3 is TGTGCTAGTGACTTAAGGGACGGGGCTGGACAGCCCCAGCATTTT.

This clonotype was counted at least ten times. The V and J genes are TRBV20-1 and TRBJ1-5; D is unclear. The CDR3 loop spans 13 amino acids. Trimming left V 3 bases short and J 7 bases short, with 13 bases between. Germline values: CDR1 DFQATT, CDR2 SNEGSKA (reference sequence). DNA for the CDR3: TGCAGTGCTAGTGCCGGGTTGGAGCAGCCCCAGCATTTT. Its protein product is CSASAGLEQPQHF.

This clonotype was recorded many times. The CDR3 protein is CASSQSGSADTQYF. In DNA form, the CDR3 reads TGTGCCAGCAGCCAGTCAGGGAGTGCAGATACGCAGTATTTT. This chain links TRBV6-1 with TRBJ2-3; the D gene could be TRBD1 or TRBD2 (5 bases each). The V end lost 6 bases, the J end lost 4 bases, and 14 bases lay between the germline ends. The CDR3 is 14 residues long. The germline CDR1 and CDR2 sequences are MNHNS and SASEGT.

The genes are TRBV5-5 and TRBJ1-4; D may be TRBD1 (6 bases). Germline CDR1 reads SGHKS; CDR2 reads YYEKEE (reference sequence). This CDR3 has 14 amino acids. Trimming stripped 5 bases from V and 8 bases from J, with 16 bases between. The CDR3 region is CASRSQGTREKLFF. The CDR3 DNA is TGTGCCAGCAGATCCCAGGGGACTCGAGAAAAACTGTTTTTT.

This clonotype was seen many times. This chain uses TRBV7-8 with TRBJ2-3; 7 bases line up with TRBD2. The V and J ends lost 5 bases and 1 base, in that order; junction bases with no gene match: 9. Germline V gene lookup returns CDR1 SGHVS and CDR2 FQNEAQ. This CDR3 contains 16 residues. The CDR3 sequence: CASSLRRLAGTDTQYF. Here the CDR3 DNA reads TGTGCCAGCAGCCTTAGGAGACTAGCCGGCACAGATACGCAGTATTTT.

This clonotype showed up just a few times. The chain combines TRBV20-1 with TRBJ2-1; no definite D call. The V gene lost 0 bases and the J gene lost 8 bases, with 11 bases spanning the gap. CDR1 is DFQATT, CDR2 SNEGSKA, per germline (reference sequence). The CDR3 runs 13 residues. The DNA of the CDR3 is TGCAGTGCTAGAGAGGCTAGAGGCGATGAGCAGTTCTTC. This gives the protein CSAREARGDEQFF.

The table lists this clonotype with many counts. The chain couples TRBV5-5 to TRBJ2-3; a possible D gene is TRBD2 (6 bases). This CDR3 comprises 13 residues. The ends were cut back, 4 bases at V and 4 bases at J, with 10 bases in the middle. CDR1 and CDR2 from the germline V gene are SGHKS and YYEKEE (reference sequence). CDR3 coding DNA: TGTGCCAGCAGCCAGGGACTCGCAGATACGCAGTATTTT. Encoded protein: CASSQGLADTQYF. The variable domain in full, completed from reference TRBV5-5 and TRBJ2-3, reads DAGVTQSPTHLIKTRGQQVTLRCSPISGHKSVSWYQQVLGQGPQFIFQYYEKEERGRGNFPDRFSARQFPNYSSELNVNALLLGDSALYLCASSQGLADTQYFGPGTRLTVL.

This clonotype came up a few times. The chain links TRBV19 to TRBJ1-1, with D uncertain. The CDR3 is made up of 16 amino acids. In germline, CDR1 is LNHDA, CDR2 SQIVND (reference sequence). Trimming removed 8 bases at V and 0 bases at J, with 19 bases between. DNA for the CDR3: TGTGCCAGTGGAGGAGCCCTTGCTAATATGAACACTGAAGCTTTCTTT. Amino acids: CASGGALANMNTEAFF.

The chain employs TRBV20-1 and TRBJ2-1; 13 bases are shared with TRBD2. The junction had 9 bases not matched to a gene; V was cut back by 0 bases and J by 7 bases. Germline V gives CDR1 DFQATT, CDR2 SNEGSKA (reference sequence). The CDR3 has 17 residues. The CDR3 DNA reads TGCAGTGCTAGAGAGTGGGCTAGGACTAGCGGGGGAAATGAGCAGTTCTTC. Protein product: CSAREWARTSGGNEQFF.

This clonotype was picked up many times. This chain links TRBV2 with TRBJ2-2, with 9 bases fitting TRBD2. From germline, CDR1 is SNHLY and CDR2 FYNNEI. V shed 6 bases, J shed 7 bases, and the junction held 15 bases outside the gene matches. This CDR3 spans 17 amino acids. The CDR3 sequence is CASRARVAGEENGELFF. CDR3 bases: TGTGCCAGCAGGGCTCGGGTAGCGGGAGAAGAGAACGGGGAGCTGTTTTTT.

This clonotype showed up many times. The rearrangement uses TRBV11-2 and TRBJ1-1; weak D call: TRBD1 (5 bases). From germline, CDR1 is SGHAT and CDR2 FQNNGV. CDR3 length: 13 amino acids. Between the trimmed V and J ends, which lost 4 bases and 6 bases, there was a span of 12 bases. The CDR3 sequence: CASSYGGMSEAFF. Here the CDR3 DNA reads TGTGCCAGCAGCTACGGGGGAATGTCTGAAGCTTTCTTT.

In its sample, this clonotype was seen many times. The V gene is TRBV27, the J gene TRBJ2-3; tentative D call: TRBD1 (5 bases). V gave up 5 bases and J gave up 7 bases, with 13 bases separating them. Germline V gives CDR1 MNHEY, CDR2 SMNVEV (reference sequence). This CDR3 contains 13 residues. DNA for the CDR3: TGTGCCAGCAGTCCGACAGCTCGGCATACGCAGTATTTT. Protein sequence: CASSPTARHTQYF.